The 10 T cell receptor beta chains presented below share a single source sample, sequenced in a study of blood T cell repertoires in COVID-19. Measured with immunoSEQ multiplex PCR; TCRdb has only the in-frame clones, and not every one. This table has 120,000 to 150,000 clones, more than 75% appearing once. Sequencing was performed on peripheral blood. Every receptor here comes from a man aged 60 to 69 with acute or convalescent COVID-19.

The genes are TRBV5-3 and TRBJ1-5; D is ambiguous. TRBV5-3 is recorded as an ORF, its role being uncertain. This CDR3 comprises 15 residues. With 4 bases removed from V and 4 bases from J, the gap between germline ends came to 15 bases. The CDR3 region has the DNA TGTGCCAGAAGCCGGGCGGGTTATAGGAATCAGCCCCAGCATTTT. Protein product: CARSRAGYRNQPQHF.

This clone was recorded a few times. This CDR3 is CASSMSNSGNTIYF. In DNA, the CDR3 is TGTGCCAGTAGTATGAGCAACTCTGGAAACACCATATATTTT. The chain couples TRBV19 to TRBJ1-3; D not resolved. There are 14 residues in the CDR3. Deletions cut 3 bases from V and 0 bases from J, with 6 bases between. Germline CDR1 reads LNHDA; CDR2 reads SQIVND (reference sequence).

The rearrangement uses TRBV7-3 and TRBJ2-2; no clear D gene. Germline-derived CDR1 and CDR2 are SGHTA and FQGTGA. Trimming pared 6 bases from V and 8 bases from J, leaving 10 bases between. The CDR3 spans 12 residues. The CDR3 DNA reads as TGTGCCAGCAGTCAACACGGGGGGGAGCTGTTTTTT. It specifies CASSQHGGELFF.

The chain has TRBV7-2 and TRBJ1-1; D possibly corresponds to TRBD1 (6 bases). This CDR3 region has 13 residues. V was pared by 2 bases and J by 7 bases, with 11 bases between. The germline CDR1 and CDR2 sequences are SGHTA and FQGNSA. CDR3 bases: TGTGCCAGCAGCTTAACAGGGTCGAGTGAAGCTTTCTTT. Protein: CASSLTGSSEAFF.

The rearrangement joins TRBV6-8 to TRBJ1-3, with 9 bases lining up with TRBD1. Trimming cost V 7 bases and J 2 bases; bases outside gene matches: 18. CDR1 is MNHGY, CDR2 SAAAGT, per germline. There are 19 residues in the CDR3. The CDR3 sequence: CASTEDRGPQTITGNTIYF. CDR3 bases: TGTGCCAGCACGGAGGACAGGGGTCCACAAACCATTACTGGAAACACCATATATTTT.

The chain couples TRBV29-1 to TRBJ2-1, with D maybe TRBD2 (5 bases). The CDR3 contains 14 residues. From germline, CDR1 is SQVTM and CDR2 ANQGSEA. The V end was cut by 7 bases, the J end by 3 bases, with 16 bases between. The CDR3 is CSALPPGSYNEQFF. The CDR3 nucleotides read TGCAGCGCCCTTCCCCCGGGGAGCTACAATGAGCAGTTCTTC.

The V and J genes are TRBV7-2 and TRBJ2-1, with TRBD2 identical over 8 bases. This CDR3 is 14 amino acids long. Germline V lookup: CDR1 SGHTA, CDR2 FQGNSA. The J segment lost 7 bases and the V segment lost 8 bases, leaving 10 bases of the junction unmatched. The CDR3 sequence is CASRPGLAANEQFF. The CDR3 nucleotides read TGTGCCAGCCGCCCCGGACTAGCTGCTAATGAGCAGTTCTTC.

The chain combines TRBV21-1 with TRBJ2-3; the table's D call TRBD2 went unverified against the DNA. TRBV21-1 is designated a pseudogene. The CDR3 runs to 14 residues. The DNA of the CDR3 is TGTGCCAGCAGCGCAGATCCCGGGGGAGATACGCAGTATTTT. It yields the protein CASSADPGGDTQYF.

The genes are TRBV5-1 and TRBJ2-3, with a tentative D call TRBD2 (5 bases). In germline, CDR1 is SGHRS, CDR2 YFSETQ. The V end was cut by 0 bases, the J end by 5 bases, with 13 bases between. The CDR3 has 15 residues. The CDR3 protein is CASSLAGPRVDTQYF. The CDR3 DNA reads as TGCGCCAGCAGCTTGGCCGGGCCGCGGGTAGATACGCAGTATTTT.

This clone was seen once. This chain uses TRBV5-4 with TRBJ2-5, with 7 nucleotides matching TRBD1. The V gene end was trimmed by 4 bases and the J gene end by 1 base; junction bases not matched to a gene: 7. Germline loops: CDR1 SGHNT, CDR2 YYREEE (reference sequence). This CDR3 spans 15 amino acids. The CDR3 bases are TGTGCCAGCAGCAAACTCAACAGGGGCCAAGAGACCCAGTACTTC. This translates into CASSKLNRGQETQYF.